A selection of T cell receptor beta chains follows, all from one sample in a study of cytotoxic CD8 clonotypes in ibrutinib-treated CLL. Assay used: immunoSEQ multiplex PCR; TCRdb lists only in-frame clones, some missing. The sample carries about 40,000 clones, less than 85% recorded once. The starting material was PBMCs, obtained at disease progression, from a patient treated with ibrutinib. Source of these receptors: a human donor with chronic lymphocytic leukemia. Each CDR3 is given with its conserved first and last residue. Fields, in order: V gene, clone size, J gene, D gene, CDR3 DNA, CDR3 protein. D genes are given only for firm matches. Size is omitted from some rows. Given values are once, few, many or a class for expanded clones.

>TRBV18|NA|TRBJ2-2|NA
TGTGCCAGCTCACCTAACACGAACACCGGGGAGCTGTTTTTT
CASSPNTNTGELFF
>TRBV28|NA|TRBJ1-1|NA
TGTGCCAGCAGCCCCGGGAGGTCTCATATAAGGAGGGGTGAAGCTTTCTTT
CASSPGRSHIRRGEAFF
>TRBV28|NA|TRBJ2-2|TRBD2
TGTGCCAGCACTTCGCAAGCGGGAGGGAGCGGGGAGCTGTTTTTT
CASTSQAGGSGELFF
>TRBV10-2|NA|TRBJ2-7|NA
TGCGCCAGCAGTGAGCCGGGCGCCTACGAGCAGTACTTC
CASSEPGAYEQYF
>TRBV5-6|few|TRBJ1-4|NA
TGTGCCAGCAGCTTGCGGAGGGAGCCTTGGGAGGAAAAACTGTTTTTT
CASSLRREPWEEKLFF
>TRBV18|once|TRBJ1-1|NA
TGTGCCAGCTCCACCCAAGAGGGGCGGGGAGCTTTCTTT
CASSTQEGRGAFF
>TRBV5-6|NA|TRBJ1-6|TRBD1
TGTGCCAGCAGCTTGGTGGGACAGAATCCACCCCTCCACTTT
CASSLVGQNPPLHF
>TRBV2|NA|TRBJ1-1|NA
TGTGCCAGCAGTGAACGCAGGATGAACACTGAAGCTTTCTTT
CASSERRMNTEAFF
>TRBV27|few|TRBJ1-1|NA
TGTGCCAGCAGCTGGGACGGTAACACTGAAGCTTTCTTT
CASSWDGNTEAFF
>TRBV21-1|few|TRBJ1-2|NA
TGTGCCAGCAGCAAAATGCAGGGACGAATTGACTATGGCTACACCTTC
CASSKMQGRIDYGYTF
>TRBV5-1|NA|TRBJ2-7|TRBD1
TGCGCCAGCAGCGCGGGACAGGGGTTGGTCGAGCAGTACTTC
CASSAGQGLVEQYF
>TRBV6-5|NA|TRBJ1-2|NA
TGTGCCAGCAGCCGGGACCGGTATGGCTACACCTTC
CASSRDRYGYTF
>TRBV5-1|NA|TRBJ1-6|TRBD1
TGCGCCAGCAGCGCCGGGGACAGCAAATATAATTCACCCCTCCACTTT
CASSAGDSKYNSPLHF
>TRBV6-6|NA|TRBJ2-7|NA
TGTGCCAGCAGTCCCGACAGAAGCTCCTACGAGCAGTACTTC
CASSPDRSSYEQYF
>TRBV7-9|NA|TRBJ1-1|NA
TGTGCCAGCAGCTTAGCGCAGAGACCGGGCACTGAAGCTTTCTTT
CASSLAQRPGTEAFF
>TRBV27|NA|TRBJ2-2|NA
TGTGCCAGCAGTGGGTACCAAGGGGCACCCGGGGAGCTGTTTTTT
CASSGYQGAPGELFF
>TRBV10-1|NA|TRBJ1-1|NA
TGCGCCAGCAGTGAACAGGGGAACACTGAAGCTTTCTTT
CASSEQGNTEAFF
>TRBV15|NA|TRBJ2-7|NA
TGTGCCACCAGCAGAGGTCTGTCCTACGAGCAGTACTTC
CATSRGLSYEQYF
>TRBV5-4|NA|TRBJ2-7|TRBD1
TGTGCCAGCAGCAGGGACAGCTACGAGCAGTACTTC
CASSRDSYEQYF
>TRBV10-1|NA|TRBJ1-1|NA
TGCGCCAGCAGTCGAGACCGGAGCACTGAAGCTTTCTTT
CASSRDRSTEAFF
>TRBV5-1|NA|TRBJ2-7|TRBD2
TGCGCCAGCAGCTTGATGCTAGCGGGAGACGAGCAGTACTTC
CASSLMLAGDEQYF
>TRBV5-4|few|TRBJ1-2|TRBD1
TGTGCCAGCAGCTTGGGGGACAGGGAGATGAGCTACACCTTC
CASSLGDREMSYTF
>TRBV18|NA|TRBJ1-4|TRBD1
TGTGCCAGCTCCCGGGGACAGCCTGAAAAACTGTTTTTT
CASSRGQPEKLFF
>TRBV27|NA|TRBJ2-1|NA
TGTGCCAGCAGCCCCCAACTAAAAAATGAGCAGTTCTTC
CASSPQLKNEQFF
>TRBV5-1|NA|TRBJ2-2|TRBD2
TGCGCCAGCAGCTTGGAGGCTAGCGGGAGAACAACCGGGGAGCTGTTTTTT
CASSLEASGRTTGELFF
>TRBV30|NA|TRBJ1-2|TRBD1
TGTGCCTGGACCCGGGACAGGGTTTCCACCGGGAATGGCTACACCTTC
CAWTRDRVSTGNGYTF